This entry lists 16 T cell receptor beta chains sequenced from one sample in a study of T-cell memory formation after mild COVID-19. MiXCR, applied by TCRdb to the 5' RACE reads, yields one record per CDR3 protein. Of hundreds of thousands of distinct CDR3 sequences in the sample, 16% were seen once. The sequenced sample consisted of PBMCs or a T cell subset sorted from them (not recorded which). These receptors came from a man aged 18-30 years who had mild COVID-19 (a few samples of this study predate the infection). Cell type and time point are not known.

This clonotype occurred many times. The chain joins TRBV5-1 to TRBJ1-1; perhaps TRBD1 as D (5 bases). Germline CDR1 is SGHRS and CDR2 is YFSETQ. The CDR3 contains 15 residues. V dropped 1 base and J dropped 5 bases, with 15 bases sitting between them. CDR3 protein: CASSLQGVGDTEAFF. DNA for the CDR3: TGCGCCAGCAGCTTGCAGGGCGTCGGGGATACTGAAGCTTTCTTT.

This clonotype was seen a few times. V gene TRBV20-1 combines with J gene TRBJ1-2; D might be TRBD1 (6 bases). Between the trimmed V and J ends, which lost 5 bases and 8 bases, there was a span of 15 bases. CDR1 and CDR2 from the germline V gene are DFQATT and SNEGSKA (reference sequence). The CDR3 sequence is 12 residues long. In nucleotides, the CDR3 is TGCAGTGCTTATACAGGGCCCTCCGGCTACACCTTC. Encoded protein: CSAYTGPSGYTF.

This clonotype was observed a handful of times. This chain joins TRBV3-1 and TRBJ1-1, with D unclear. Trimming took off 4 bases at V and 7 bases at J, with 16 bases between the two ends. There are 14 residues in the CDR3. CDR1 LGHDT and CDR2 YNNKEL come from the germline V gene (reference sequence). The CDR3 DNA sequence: TGTGCCAGCAGCCCCCGAAGGGCGTCCTATGAAGCTTTCTTT. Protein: CASSPRRASYEAFF.

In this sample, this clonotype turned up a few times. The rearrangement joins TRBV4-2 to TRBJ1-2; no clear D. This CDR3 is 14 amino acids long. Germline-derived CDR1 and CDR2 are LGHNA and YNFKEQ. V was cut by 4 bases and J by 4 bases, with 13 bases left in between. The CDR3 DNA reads TGTGCCAGCAGCCGTAGTCAGGAGCTCTATGGCTACACCTTC. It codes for CASSRSQELYGYTF.

The CDR3, as DNA: TGTGCCAGCAAAGTTCCAGGCGCCTACGAGCAGTACTTC. Its protein product is CASKVPGAYEQYF. The chain links TRBV11-2 to TRBJ2-7; D remains unclear. There are 13 residues in the CDR3. The germline CDR1 and CDR2 sequences are SGHAT and FQNNGV. Trimming left V 7 bases short and J 2 bases short, with 12 bases between.

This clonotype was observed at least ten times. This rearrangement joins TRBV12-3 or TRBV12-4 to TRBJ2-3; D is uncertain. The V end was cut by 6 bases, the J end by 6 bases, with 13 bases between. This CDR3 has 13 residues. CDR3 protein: CASSFGLADTQYF. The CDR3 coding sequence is TGTGCCAGCAGCTTCGGGCTTGCGGATACGCAGTATTTT.

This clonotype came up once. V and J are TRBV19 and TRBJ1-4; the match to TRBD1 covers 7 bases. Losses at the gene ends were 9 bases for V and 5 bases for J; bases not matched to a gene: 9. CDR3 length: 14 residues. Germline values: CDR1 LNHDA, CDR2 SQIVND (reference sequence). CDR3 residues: CASGRDSQNEKLFF. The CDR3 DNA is TGTGCCAGCGGAAGGGACAGCCAGAATGAAAAACTGTTTTTT.

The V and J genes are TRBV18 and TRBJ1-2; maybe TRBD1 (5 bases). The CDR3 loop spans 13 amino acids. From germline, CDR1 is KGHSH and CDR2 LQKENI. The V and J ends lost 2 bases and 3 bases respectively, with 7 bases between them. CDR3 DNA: TGTGCCAGCTCACCAACGGGGGACTATGGCTACACCTTC. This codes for CASSPTGDYGYTF.

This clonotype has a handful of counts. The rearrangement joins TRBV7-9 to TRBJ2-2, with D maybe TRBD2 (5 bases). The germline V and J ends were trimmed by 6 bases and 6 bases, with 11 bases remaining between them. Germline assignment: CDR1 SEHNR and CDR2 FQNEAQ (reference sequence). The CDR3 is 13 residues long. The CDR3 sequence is CASRPGMPGELFF. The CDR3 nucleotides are TGTGCCAGCAGACCGGGAATGCCCGGGGAGCTGTTTTTT.

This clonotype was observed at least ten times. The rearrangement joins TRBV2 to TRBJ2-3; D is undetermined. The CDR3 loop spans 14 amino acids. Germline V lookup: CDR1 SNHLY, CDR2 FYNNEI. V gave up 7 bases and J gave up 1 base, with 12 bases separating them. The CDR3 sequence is CASIPSMGTDTQYF. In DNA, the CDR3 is TGTGCCAGCATCCCCAGTATGGGCACAGATACGCAGTATTTT.

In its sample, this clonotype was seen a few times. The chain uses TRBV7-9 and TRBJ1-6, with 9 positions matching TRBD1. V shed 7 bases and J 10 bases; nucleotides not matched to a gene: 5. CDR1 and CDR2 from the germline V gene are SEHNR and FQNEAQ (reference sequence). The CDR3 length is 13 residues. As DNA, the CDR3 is TGTGCCAGCACCGGACAGGGGTTGTCACCCCTCCACTTT. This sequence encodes CASTGQGLSPLHF. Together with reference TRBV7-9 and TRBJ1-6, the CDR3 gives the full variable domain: DTGVSQNPRHKITKRGQNVTFRCDPISEHNRLYWYRQTLGQGPEFLTYFQNEAQLEKSRLLSDRFSAERPKGSFSTLEIQRTEQGDSAMYLCASTGQGLSPLHFGNGTRLTVT.

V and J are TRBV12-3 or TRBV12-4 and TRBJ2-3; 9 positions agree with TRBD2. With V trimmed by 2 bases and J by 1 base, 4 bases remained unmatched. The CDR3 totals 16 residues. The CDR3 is CASSLWAGGRTDTQYF. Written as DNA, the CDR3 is TGTGCCAGCAGTTTATGGGCGGGGGGGCGCACAGATACGCAGTATTTT.

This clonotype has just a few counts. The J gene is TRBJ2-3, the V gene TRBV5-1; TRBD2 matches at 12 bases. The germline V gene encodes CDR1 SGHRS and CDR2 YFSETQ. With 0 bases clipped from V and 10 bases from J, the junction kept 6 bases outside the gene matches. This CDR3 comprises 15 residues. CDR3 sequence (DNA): TGCGCCAGCAGCTTGGCCCTACTAGCGGGGGGCCCGCAGTATTTT. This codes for CASSLALLAGGPQYF.

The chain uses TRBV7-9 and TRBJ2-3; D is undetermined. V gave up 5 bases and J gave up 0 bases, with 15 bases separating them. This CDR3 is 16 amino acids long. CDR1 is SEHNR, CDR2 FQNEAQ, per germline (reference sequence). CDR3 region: CASSHPLRASTDTQYF. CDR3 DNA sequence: TGTGCCAGCAGCCACCCCCTCCGGGCAAGCACAGATACGCAGTATTTT.

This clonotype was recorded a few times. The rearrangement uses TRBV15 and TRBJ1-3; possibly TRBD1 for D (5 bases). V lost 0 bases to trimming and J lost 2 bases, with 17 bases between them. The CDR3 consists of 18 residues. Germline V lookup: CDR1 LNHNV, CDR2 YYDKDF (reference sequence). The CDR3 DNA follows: TGTGCCACCAGCAGAGATGTTTTAGGGGCAGCCACTGGAAACACCATATATTTT. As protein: CATSRDVLGAATGNTIYF.

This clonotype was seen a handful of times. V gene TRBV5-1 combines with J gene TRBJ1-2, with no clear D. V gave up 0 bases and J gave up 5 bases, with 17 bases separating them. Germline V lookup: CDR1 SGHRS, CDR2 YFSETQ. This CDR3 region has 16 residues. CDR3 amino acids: CASSLGPVSAQYGYTF. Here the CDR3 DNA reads TGCGCCAGCAGCTTGGGTCCGGTATCGGCCCAGTATGGCTACACCTTC.